The clone carrying this T cell receptor beta chain came up a few times. Its antigen remains unknown. This sample was included in a study of blood T cells in healthy people across ages. General observations from the study: Conclusively comparing naive with antigen-experienced cells was impossible with unsorted PBMCs. The recorded TCR beta diversity per million T cells decreased in a roughly linear manner with age.

Germline V gives CDR1 ENHRY, CDR2 SYGVKD. CDR3 length equals 15 residues. V lost 10 bases and J lost 2; bases outside the gene matches: 14. Primers used in a second PCR of roughly 6 to 12 cycles were a sample-barcoded 5' primer and a J-beta primer mix. TCRdb analysed the 5' RACE reads with MiXCR anew, one entry per CDR3 protein. The sample includes about 1.5 million distinct CDR3 sequences, around 39% seen only once; the top ten take roughly 7.9%. The V gene is TRBV10-3, the J gene TRBJ2-7; 7 nucleotides align to TRBD1. The sample comprised blood. The TCR sequence derives from a woman aged 18-29 years in good health. CDR3 sequence reads: CATRNQDRTTYEQYF. The CDR3 region has the DNA TGTGCCACCCGCAATCAGGACAGGACCACCTACGAGCAGTACTTC.